This T cell receptor beta chain was documented in a study of memory CD4+ T cells and cytomegalovirus serostatus. At the level of the study: This sample comes from healthy Belgian adults, fewer than 10 CMV seropositive, 24 seronegative. Broader study findings: CD4+ memory repertoires contained about two fifths of the 164 reported CMV TCRbeta sequences.

With regard to this clone: Its antigen is unknown.

As handled by the study authors: Out-of-frame sequences were removed, leaving 2 million to 2.5 million distinct TCRbeta sequences. Clones were read by immunoSEQ multiplex PCR, and TCRdb kept only the in-frame ones, dropping some. The DNA gave D and trimming, while V, J and clone size come from that table. This sample yields under 65,000 clones, of which about 78% are seen a single time; 0.67% belongs to the top ten. Trimming took 6 bases from V and 0 from J, leaving 1 base between them. There are 11 residues in the CDR3. CDR1 and CDR2 from the germline V gene are MNHNY and SVGAGI (reference sequence). Single viable CD3+CD4+CD8-CD45RO+ cells were sorted as the memory CD4+ T cells. CMV serostatus came from serum IgG against pp150, pp28, p38, p52.

This rearrangement joins TRBV6-6 to TRBJ2-3; D is undetermined. The sequence derives from an adult in good health and CMV-seronegative. Input material: memory CD4+ T cells from blood. The CDR3 DNA reads TGTGCCAGCAGCAGCACAGATACGCAGTATTTT. The encoded protein is CASSSTDTQYF.